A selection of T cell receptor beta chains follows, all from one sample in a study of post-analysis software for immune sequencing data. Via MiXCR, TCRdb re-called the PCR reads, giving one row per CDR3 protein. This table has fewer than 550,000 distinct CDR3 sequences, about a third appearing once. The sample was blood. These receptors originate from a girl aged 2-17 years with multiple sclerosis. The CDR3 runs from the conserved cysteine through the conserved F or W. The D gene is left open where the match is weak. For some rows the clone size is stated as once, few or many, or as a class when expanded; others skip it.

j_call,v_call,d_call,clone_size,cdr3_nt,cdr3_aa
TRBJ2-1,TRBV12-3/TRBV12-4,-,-,TGTGCCAGCAGTTTAACAGGGAAAACAAAGTTCTTC,CASSLTGKTKFF
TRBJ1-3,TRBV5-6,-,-,TGTGCCAGCAGCTTGCCTGGGGACACCATATATTTT,CASSLPGDTIYF
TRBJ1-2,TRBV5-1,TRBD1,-,TGCGCCAGCAGCTATCGGGGACAGGGGAACTATGGCTACACCTTC,CASSYRGQGNYGYTF
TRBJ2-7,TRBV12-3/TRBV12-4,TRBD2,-,TGTGCCAGCAGTGAAGCGGGGGAGACCTACGAGCAGTACTTC,CASSEAGETYEQYF
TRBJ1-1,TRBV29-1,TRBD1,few,TGCAGCGTTGAAGGGGCCGAGGGACAGCTGAACACTGAAGCTTTCTTT,CSVEGAEGQLNTEAFF
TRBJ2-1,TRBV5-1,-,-,TGCGCCAGCAGCGTGGCTCGCAGGGAAGGAGAGCAGTTCTTC,CASSVARREGEQFF
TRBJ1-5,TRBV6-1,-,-,TGTGCCAGCAGCGCCTTAGATAATCAGCCCCAGCATTTT,CASSALDNQPQHF
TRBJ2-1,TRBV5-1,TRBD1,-,TGCGCCAGCAGCTTCGCACAGGGGCCCTATGAGCAGTTCTTC,CASSFAQGPYEQFF
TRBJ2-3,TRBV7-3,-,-,TGTGCCAGCAGCTGGGGCAATGGAGATACGCAGTATTTT,CASSWGNGDTQYF
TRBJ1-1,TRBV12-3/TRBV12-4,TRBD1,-,TGTGCCAGCAGTTGGGACAGAGAAGCTTTCTTT,CASSWDREAFF
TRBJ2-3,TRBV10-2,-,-,TGCGCCAGCAAGCCCGGAACAGATACGCAGTATTTT,CASKPGTDTQYF
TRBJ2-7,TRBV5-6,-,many,TGTGCCAGCAAAGCGTCCAGCGTCGGATACGAGCAGTACTTC,CASKASSVGYEQYF
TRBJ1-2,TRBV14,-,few,TGTGCCAGCAGCCAAGAGAACTGGGCCAGGGTGTACTATGGCTACACCTTC,CASSQENWARVYYGYTF
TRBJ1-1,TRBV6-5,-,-,TGTGCCAGCAGTTACTTAGGGGCCGACACTGAAGCTTTCTTT,CASSYLGADTEAFF
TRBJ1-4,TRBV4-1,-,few,TGCGCCAGCAGCCAAGTGACAGTTACAACTAATGAAAAACTGTTTTTT,CASSQVTVTTNEKLFF
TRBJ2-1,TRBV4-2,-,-,TGTGCCAGCAGCAAAGGAGCTGGGCAGTTCTTC,CASSKGAGQFF
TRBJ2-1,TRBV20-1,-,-,TGCAGTGCTAGGGTACCTTCAGGGGTTGAGCAGTTCTTC,CSARVPSGVEQFF
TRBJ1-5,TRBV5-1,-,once,TGCGCCAGCAGCCTCGACGGGATTCAGCCCCAGCATTTT,CASSLDGIQPQHF
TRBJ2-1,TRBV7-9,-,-,TGTGCCAGCAGCTTACAAATGGGGAGCAATGAGCAGTTCTTC,CASSLQMGSNEQFF
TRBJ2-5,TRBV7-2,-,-,TGTGCCAGCAGCTCCCGGCCAGGGCGAGAGACCCAGTACTTC,CASSSRPGRETQYF
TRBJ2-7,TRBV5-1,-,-,TGCGCCAGCAGCTCGGGTCTCCTCCAAGAGAGCCAGTACTTC,CASSSGLLQESQYF
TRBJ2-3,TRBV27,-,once,TGTGCCAGCAATCGACTAGGAGATACGCAGGATTTT,CASNRLGDTQDF
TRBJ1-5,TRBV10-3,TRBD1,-,TGTGCCATCAGATCCGGGACAGGGGGCTATAGCAATCAGCCCCAGCATTTT,CAIRSGTGGYSNQPQHF